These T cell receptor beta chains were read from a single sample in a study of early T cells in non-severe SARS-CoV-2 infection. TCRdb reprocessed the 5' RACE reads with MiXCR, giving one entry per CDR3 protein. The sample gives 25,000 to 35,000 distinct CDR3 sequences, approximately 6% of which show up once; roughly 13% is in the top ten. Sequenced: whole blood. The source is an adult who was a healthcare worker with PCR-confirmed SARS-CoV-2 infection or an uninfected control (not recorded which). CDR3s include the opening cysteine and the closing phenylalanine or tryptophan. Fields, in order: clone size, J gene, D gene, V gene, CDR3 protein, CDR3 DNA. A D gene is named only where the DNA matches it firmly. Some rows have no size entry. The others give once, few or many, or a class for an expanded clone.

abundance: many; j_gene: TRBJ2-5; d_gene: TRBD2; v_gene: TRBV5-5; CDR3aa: CASSWLAGGVGETQYF; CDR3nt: TGTGCCAGCAGCTGGCTAGCGGGGGGAGTAGGAGAGACCCAGTACTTC
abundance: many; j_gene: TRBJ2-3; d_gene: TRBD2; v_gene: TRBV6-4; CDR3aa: CASSHSGGSTDTQYF; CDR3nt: TGTGCCAGCAGTCATAGCGGGGGCAGCACAGATACGCAGTATTTT
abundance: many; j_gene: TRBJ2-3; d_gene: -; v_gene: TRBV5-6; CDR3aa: CASSLGGPGDTQYF; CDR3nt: TGTGCCAGCAGCTTGGGCGGGCCCGGGGATACGCAGTATTTT
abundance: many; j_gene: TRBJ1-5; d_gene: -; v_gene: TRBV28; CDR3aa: CASSLGRGSNQPQHF; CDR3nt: TGTGCCAGCAGCCTGGGACGGGGTAGCAATCAGCCCCAGCATTTT
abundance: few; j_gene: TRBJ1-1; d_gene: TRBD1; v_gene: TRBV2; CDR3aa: CASSGQGRSTEAFF; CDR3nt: TGTGCCAGCAGTGGACAGGGGAGGAGCACTGAAGCTTTCTTT
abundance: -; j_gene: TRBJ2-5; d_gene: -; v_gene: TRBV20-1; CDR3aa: CSADRQTFRETQYF; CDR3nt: TGCAGTGCTGATAGACAGACATTTAGGGAGACCCAGTACTTC
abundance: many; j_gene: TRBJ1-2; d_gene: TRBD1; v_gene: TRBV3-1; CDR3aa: CASSPMRTGNYGYTF; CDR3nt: TGTGCCAGCAGCCCCATGAGGACAGGGAATTATGGCTACACCTTC
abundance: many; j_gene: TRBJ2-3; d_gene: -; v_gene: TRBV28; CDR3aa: CASTVGGHNTDTQYF; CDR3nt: TGTGCCAGCACGGTCGGGGGCCACAACACAGATACGCAGTATTTT
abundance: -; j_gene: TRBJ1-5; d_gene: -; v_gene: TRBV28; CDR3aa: CASSYRGRNQPQHF; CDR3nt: TGTGCCAGCAGTTATAGGGGCAGAAATCAGCCCCAGCATTTT
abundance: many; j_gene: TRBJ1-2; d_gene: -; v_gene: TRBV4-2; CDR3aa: CASSQERDSYGYTF; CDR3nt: TGTGCCAGCAGCCAAGAACGGGACTCCTATGGCTACACCTTC
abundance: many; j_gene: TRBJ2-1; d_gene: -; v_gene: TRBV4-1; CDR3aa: CASSLSTGTARKEQFF; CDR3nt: TGCGCCAGCAGCCTCTCAACCGGGACGGCCCGGAAGGAGCAGTTCTTC
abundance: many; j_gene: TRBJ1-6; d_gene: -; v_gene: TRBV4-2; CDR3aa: CASSQDLGLGLSSPLHF; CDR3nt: TGTGCCAGCAGCCAAGATCTGGGGCTGGGGCTTAGTTCACCCCTCCACTTT
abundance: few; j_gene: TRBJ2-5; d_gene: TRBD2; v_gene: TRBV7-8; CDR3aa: CASSTLLAGDQETQYF; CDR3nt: TGTGCCAGCAGCACTTTACTAGCGGGGGACCAAGAGACCCAGTACTTC
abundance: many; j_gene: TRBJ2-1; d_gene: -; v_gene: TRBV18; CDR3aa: CASSPGGTTYNEQFF; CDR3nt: TGTGCCAGCTCACCAGGGGGGACAACCTACAATGAGCAGTTCTTC
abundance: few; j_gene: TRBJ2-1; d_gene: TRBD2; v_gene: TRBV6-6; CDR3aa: CASRTGTSSLSREQFF; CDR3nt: TGTGCCAGCAGAACCGGGACTAGCTCCTTGAGTCGGGAGCAGTTCTTC
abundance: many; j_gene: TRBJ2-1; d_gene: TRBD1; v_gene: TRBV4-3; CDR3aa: CASSQDLGTGDNNEQFF; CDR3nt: TGCGCCAGCAGCCAAGATCTGGGGACAGGGGATAACAATGAGCAGTTCTTC
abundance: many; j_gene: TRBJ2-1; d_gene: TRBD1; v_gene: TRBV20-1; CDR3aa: CSRPGQGDYNEQFF; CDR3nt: TGCAGTCGCCCGGGACAGGGAGACTACAATGAGCAGTTCTTC
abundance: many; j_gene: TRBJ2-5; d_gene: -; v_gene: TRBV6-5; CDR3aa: CASSYSLRRGNQETQYF; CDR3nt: TGTGCCAGCAGTTACTCGCTTAGAAGGGGAAATCAAGAGACCCAGTACTTC
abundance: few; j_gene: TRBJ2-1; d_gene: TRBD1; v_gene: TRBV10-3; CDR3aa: CATGRTGKIESFF; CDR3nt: TGTGCCACCGGGCGGACAGGGAAAATTGAGTCGTTCTTC
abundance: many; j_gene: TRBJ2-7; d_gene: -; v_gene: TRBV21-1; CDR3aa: CANSKAPSCIPMGEQYF; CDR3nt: TGTGCCAACAGCAAAGCACCTAGCTGTATCCCTATGGGCGAGCAGTACTTC
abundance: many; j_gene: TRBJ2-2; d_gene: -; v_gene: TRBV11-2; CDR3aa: CASSLGQTHTGELFF; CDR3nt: TGTGCCAGCAGCTTAGGGCAGACTCACACCGGGGAGCTGTTTTTT
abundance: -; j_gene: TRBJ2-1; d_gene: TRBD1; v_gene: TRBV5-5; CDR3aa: CASSEGQDAGYYYNEQFF; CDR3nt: TGTGCCAGCAGCGAGGGACAGGACGCCGGGTACTACTACAATGAGCAGTTCTTC